Below, 7 T cell receptor beta chains from the same sample are listed, as sequenced in a study of blood T cell repertoires in COVID-19. Clones were read by immunoSEQ multiplex PCR, and TCRdb kept only the in-frame ones, dropping some. The repertoire holds around 130,000 clones, roughly 78% seen once, with around 16% in the top ten. The sequenced sample consisted of peripheral blood. These receptor sequences come from a man in his sixties with active or convalescent COVID-19.

The rearrangement uses TRBV7-7 and TRBJ1-1, with D perhaps matching TRBD1 (6 bases). CDR1 is SSHAT, CDR2 FNYEAQ, per germline (reference sequence). The V end was cut by 3 bases, the J end by 0 bases, with 11 bases between. This CDR3 is built from 15 residues. The CDR3 sequence is CASSLVGQMNTEAFF. The CDR3 DNA reads as TGTGCCAGCAGCTTGGTGGGACAAATGAACACTGAAGCTTTCTTT. Filled out from reference TRBV7-7 and TRBJ1-1, the complete variable domain reads GAGVSQSPRYKVTKRGQDVTLRCDPISSHATLYWYQQALGQGPEFLTYFNYEAQPDKSGLPSDRFSAERPEGSISTLTIQRTEQRDSAMYRCASSLVGQMNTEAFFGQGTRLTVV.

The chain joins TRBV5-1 to TRBJ2-2; no clear D gene. Germline V CDR1 and CDR2: SGHRS, YFSETQ. V was shortened by 4 bases and J by 8 bases, with 12 bases between the two germline ends. The CDR3 covers 13 residues. CDR3 sequence: CASSPRLTGELFF. The DNA for the CDR3 is TGCGCCAGCAGCCCGAGGTTGACGGGGGAGCTGTTTTTT.

The chain has TRBV30 and TRBJ2-1; 9 positions match TRBD1. The germline gives CDR1 GTSNPN, CDR2 SVGIG (reference sequence). V lost 5 bases to trimming and J lost 5 bases; unmatched junction nucleotides: 4. This CDR3 comprises 13 residues. The CDR3 DNA reads as TGTGCCTGGTTACAGGGGGCCCACAATGAGCAGTTCTTC. Translation gives CAWLQGAHNEQFF.

This clone turned up a few times. The J gene is TRBJ1-1, the V gene TRBV4-2; D gene ambiguous. Germline CDR1 LGHNA, CDR2 YNFKEQ. The germline V and J ends were trimmed by 4 bases and 7 bases, with 10 bases remaining between them. The CDR3 spans 12 residues. The CDR3 loop is CASSLGGYEAFF. The CDR3 bases are TGTGCCAGCAGCCTAGGAGGGTATGAAGCTTTCTTT.

J is TRBJ2-7 and V is TRBV5-1; 11 bases are a match to TRBD2. The V gene end was trimmed by 1 base and the J gene end by 0 bases; junction bases not matched to a gene: 0. The CDR3 is 15 amino acids. Germline V lookup: CDR1 SGHRS, CDR2 YFSETQ. The DNA for the CDR3 is TGCGCCAGCAGCTTGCTAGCGGGAGGCTCCTACGAGCAGTACTTC. Residues: CASSLLAGGSYEQYF.

This chain joins TRBV14 and TRBJ2-5, with 7 bases identical to TRBD1. Germline trimming cut 4 bases from V and 2 bases from J; bases unmatched to any gene: 7. The CDR3 is 15 residues long. Per the germline V gene, CDR1 is SGHDN and CDR2 is FVKESK. The CDR3 region is CASSRSWDRQETQYF. The CDR3 bases are TGTGCCAGCAGCCGAAGCTGGGACAGACAAGAGACCCAGTACTTC.

The V call is TRBV29-1, the J call TRBJ2-1, with a weak D call TRBD2 (7 bases). Germline V gives CDR1 SQVTM, CDR2 ANQGSEA. This CDR3 is built from 17 residues. V was trimmed by 4 bases and J by 0 bases, leaving 19 bases between them. Here the CDR3 reads CSVVGGQGQSSYNEQFF. The CDR3 nucleotides read TGCAGCGTTGTGGGGGGGCAGGGCCAAAGCTCCTACAATGAGCAGTTCTTC.